This T cell receptor (beta chain) was recovered during a study of blood T cell repertoires in COVID-19. Study background: Sources were T cells, B-cell-depleted T cells, or PBMCs; the material itself was cDNA or gDNA.

Participants' reported clinical history set cohort assignment. Recovered participants had two consecutive negative NP/OP PCR tests, healthcare professional clearance, or symptom resolution. Authors' processing steps: The assay estimated nucleated cells by amplifying reference gene primers. This table comes from immunoSEQ multiplex PCR, and its TCRdb copy is limited to in-frame clones, with some not included. That table gives V, J and clone size, and the DNA gave D and trimming. The table lists about 180,000 clones, about 83% of them singletons. Germline loops: CDR1 MNHEY, CDR2 SVGAGI. V gave up 4 bases and J gave up 2 bases, with 12 bases separating them. The CDR3 has 14 residues.

Material for sequencing was PBMCs or T cells enriched from blood (not recorded which). The chain has TRBV6-5 and TRBJ2-7; a weak D match, TRBD2 (5 bases). This clonotype was sampled from a woman between 25 and 40 years old who had recovered from COVID-19. The CDR3 is CASSSSRPPYEQYF. The CDR3 region has the DNA TGTGCCAGCAGTTCTAGCCGCCCCCCCTACGAGCAGTACTTC.